Listed below are T cell receptor beta chains from one sample, sequenced in a study of blood T cell repertoires in COVID-19. Method: immunoSEQ multiplex PCR; TCRdb's copy keeps in-frame clones and lacks some. Here the sample spans about 200,000 clones, roughly 82% being singletons. Sequencing was done on a sample of peripheral blood. The receptors come from a human donor in a cohort sampled during active COVID-19. CDR3s include the opening cysteine and the closing phenylalanine or tryptophan. Each record gives: V gene, clone size, J gene, CDR3 length, D gene, CDR3 protein, CDR3 DNA. The D gene is left open where the match is weak. Size tells how often a clone was seen (once, few, many) or the class of an expanded clone, and some rows leave it out.

v_gene: TRBV28; abundance: NA; j_gene: TRBJ1-2; len: 15; d_gene: NA; CDR3aa: CASSLRGDGFYGYTF; CDR3nt: TGTGCCAGCAGTTTGCGGGGGGACGGGTTCTATGGCTACACCTTC
v_gene: TRBV10-3; abundance: NA; j_gene: TRBJ1-5; len: 13; d_gene: TRBD1; CDR3aa: CAISGQGHQPQHF; CDR3nt: TGTGCCATCAGTGGACAGGGTCATCAGCCCCAGCATTTT
v_gene: TRBV2; abundance: NA; j_gene: TRBJ2-7; len: 15; d_gene: TRBD2; CDR3aa: CASSTTSSESYEQYF; CDR3nt: TGTGCCAGCAGTACGACTAGCTCCGAGTCCTACGAGCAGTACTTC
v_gene: TRBV19; abundance: NA; j_gene: TRBJ2-1; len: 17; d_gene: NA; CDR3aa: CASSPLYSRSSYNEQFF; CDR3nt: TGTGCCAGTAGTCCCCTGTACTCGCGGAGCTCCTACAATGAGCAGTTCTTC
v_gene: TRBV7-6; abundance: NA; j_gene: TRBJ2-1; len: 15; d_gene: TRBD2; CDR3aa: CASSPVAGNNNEQFF; CDR3nt: TGTGCCAGCAGCCCTGTAGCGGGGAACAACAATGAGCAGTTCTTC
v_gene: TRBV12-3/TRBV12-4; abundance: NA; j_gene: TRBJ2-7; len: 11; d_gene: NA; CDR3aa: CASSFGGEQYF; CDR3nt: TGTGCCAGCAGTTTCGGAGGGGAGCAGTACTTC
v_gene: TRBV30; abundance: NA; j_gene: TRBJ2-3; len: 13; d_gene: NA; CDR3aa: CAWCRWPVDTQYF; CDR3nt: TGTGCCTGGTGCCGCTGGCCCGTGGATACGCAGTATTTT
v_gene: TRBV5-6; abundance: once; j_gene: TRBJ1-1; len: 15; d_gene: NA; CDR3aa: CASSYKQVMNTEAFF; CDR3nt: TGTGCCAGCAGCTATAAACAGGTCATGAACACTGAAGCTTTCTTT
v_gene: TRBV19; abundance: NA; j_gene: TRBJ2-3; len: 13; d_gene: NA; CDR3aa: CASGGRRLDTQYF; CDR3nt: TGTGCCAGTGGCGGCCGGCGCTTAGATACGCAGTATTTT
v_gene: TRBV12-5; abundance: NA; j_gene: TRBJ2-3; len: 14; d_gene: NA; CDR3aa: CASGLQILSDTQYF; CDR3nt: TGTGCTAGTGGTTTACAGATTCTCTCCGATACGCAGTATTTT
v_gene: TRBV11-2; abundance: once; j_gene: TRBJ2-5; len: 17; d_gene: TRBD1; CDR3aa: CASTKKSGQGIGETQYF; CDR3nt: TGTGCCAGCACTAAAAAGTCGGGACAGGGTATCGGGGAGACCCAGTACTTC
v_gene: TRBV9; abundance: few; j_gene: TRBJ2-3; len: 17; d_gene: NA; CDR3aa: CASSPFSGGLTTDTQYF; CDR3nt: TGTGCCAGCAGCCCGTTTAGCGGAGGCTTAACCACAGATACGCAGTATTTT
v_gene: TRBV28; abundance: NA; j_gene: TRBJ2-1; len: 16; d_gene: TRBD2; CDR3aa: CASSFSGSRSYNEQFF; CDR3nt: TGTGCCAGCAGTTTTAGCGGGAGTAGGTCCTACAATGAGCAGTTCTTC
v_gene: TRBV4-1; abundance: few; j_gene: TRBJ1-3; len: 15; d_gene: TRBD1; CDR3aa: CASSPRGDRAGTIYF; CDR3nt: TGCGCCAGCAGCCCCCGAGGGGACAGGGCTGGCACCATATATTTT
v_gene: TRBV19; abundance: NA; j_gene: TRBJ2-7; len: 15; d_gene: NA; CDR3aa: CASKRARDSSYEQYF; CDR3nt: TGTGCCAGTAAGCGCGCGAGGGATAGCTCCTACGAGCAGTACTTC
v_gene: TRBV21-1; abundance: NA; j_gene: TRBJ1-2; len: 15; d_gene: NA; CDR3aa: CASSKADRGNYGYTF; CDR3nt: TGTGCCAGCAGCAAAGCCGACAGGGGTAACTATGGCTACACCTTC
v_gene: TRBV11-2; abundance: few; j_gene: TRBJ1-2; len: 14; d_gene: TRBD1; CDR3aa: CASRAGTGIRSYTF; CDR3nt: TGTGCCAGCAGAGCCGGGACAGGAATTCGGAGCTACACCTTC
v_gene: TRBV5-1; abundance: NA; j_gene: TRBJ2-6; len: 17; d_gene: NA; CDR3aa: CASSPARGESGANVLTF; CDR3nt: TGCGCCAGCAGCCCGGCCAGGGGGGAATCTGGGGCCAACGTCCTGACTTTC